This entry is about one T cell receptor beta chain. Its target is unknown. The data belong to a study of shared clonotypes between healthy human individuals. Across the study: Researchers assigned three CD4 naive, three CD4 memory, two CD8 naive and one CD8 memory plate to each donor.

Per the germline V gene, CDR1 is LNHDA and CDR2 is SQIVND (reference sequence). The ends lost 1 base at V and 6 bases at J; junction bases unmatched: 7. CDR3 length: 16 residues. Study observations and caveats: Some naive CD4 clonotypes, roughly 5%, turned up in common across a handful of donors.

Clones were read by immunoSEQ multiplex PCR, and TCRdb kept only the in-frame ones, dropping some. The sample comprises roughly 1.4 million clones, about 98.5% of which are singletons, and about 0.35% rests with the top ten. This clonotype originated in a young man in good health. The sequencing sample was made of naive CD4+ T cells sorted from blood. Subset: CD45RA+ positively selected. V gene TRBV19 combines with J gene TRBJ1-5; TRBD1 matches at 9 bases. The CDR3 DNA follows: TGTGCCAGTAGTATAGGAAGACAGGGGGAGGGTCAGCCCCAGCATTTT. Protein: CASSIGRQGEGQPQHF.